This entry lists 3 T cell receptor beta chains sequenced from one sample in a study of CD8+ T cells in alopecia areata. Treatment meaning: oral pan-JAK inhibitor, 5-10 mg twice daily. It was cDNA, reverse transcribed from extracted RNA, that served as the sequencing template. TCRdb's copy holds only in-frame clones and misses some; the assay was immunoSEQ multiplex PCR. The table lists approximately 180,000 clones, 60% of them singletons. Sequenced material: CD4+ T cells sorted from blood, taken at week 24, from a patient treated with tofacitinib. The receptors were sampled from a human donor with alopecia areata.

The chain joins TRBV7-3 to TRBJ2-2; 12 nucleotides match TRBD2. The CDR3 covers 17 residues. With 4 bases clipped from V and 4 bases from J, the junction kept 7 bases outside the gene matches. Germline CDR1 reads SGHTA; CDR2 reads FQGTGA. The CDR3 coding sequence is TGTGCCAGCAGCTCGACCGGGACTAGCGGGCTCACCGGGGAGCTGTTTTTT. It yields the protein CASSSTGTSGLTGELFF.

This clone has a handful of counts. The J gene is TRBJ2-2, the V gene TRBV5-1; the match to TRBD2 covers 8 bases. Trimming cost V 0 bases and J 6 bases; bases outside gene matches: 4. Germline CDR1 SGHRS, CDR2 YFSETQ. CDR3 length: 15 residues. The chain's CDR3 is CASSLEAGVSGELFF. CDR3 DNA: TGCGCCAGCAGCTTGGAAGCGGGGGTGTCCGGGGAGCTGTTTTTT.

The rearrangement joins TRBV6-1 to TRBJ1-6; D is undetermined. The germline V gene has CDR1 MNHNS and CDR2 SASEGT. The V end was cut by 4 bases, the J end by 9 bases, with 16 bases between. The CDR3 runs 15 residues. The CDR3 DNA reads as TGTGCCAGCAGTGCCCGGACGGAACCAGGTTCACCCCTCCACTTT. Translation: CASSARTEPGSPLHF.